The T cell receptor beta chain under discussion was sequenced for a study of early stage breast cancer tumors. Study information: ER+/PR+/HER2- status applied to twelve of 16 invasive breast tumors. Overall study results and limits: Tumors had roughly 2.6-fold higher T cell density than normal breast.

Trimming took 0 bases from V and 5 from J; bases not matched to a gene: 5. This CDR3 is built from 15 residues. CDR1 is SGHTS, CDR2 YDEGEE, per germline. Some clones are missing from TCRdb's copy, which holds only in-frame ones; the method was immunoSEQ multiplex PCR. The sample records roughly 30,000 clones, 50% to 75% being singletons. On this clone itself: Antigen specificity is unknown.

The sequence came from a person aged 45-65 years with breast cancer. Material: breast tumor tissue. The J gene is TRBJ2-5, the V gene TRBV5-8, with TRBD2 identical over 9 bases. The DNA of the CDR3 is TGTGCCAGCAGCTTGGGCGGGAGGGCCATCGAGACCCAGTACTTC. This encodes CASSLGGRAIETQYF.